These T cell receptor beta chains were read from a single sample in a study of control samples from healthy donors and cancer patients. Sequencing used immunoSEQ multiplex PCR; TCRdb keeps in-frame clones, though not all of them. The repertoire holds 98,000 or so clones, with approximately 82% as singletons. Sequenced input: blood. These receptors all stem from a man between 60 and 70 years old in good health. CDR3s include the opening cysteine and the closing phenylalanine or tryptophan. A D gene is named only where the DNA matches it firmly. The size entry is marked missing in some rows and otherwise reads once, few, many or a size class.

len,v_gene,j_gene,d_gene,abundance,CDR3nt,CDR3aa
16,TRBV28,TRBJ1-5,TRBD1,-,TGTGCCAGCAGTTACCGAGGACAGGGGGCGGATCAGCCCCAGCATTTT,CASSYRGQGADQPQHF
13,TRBV29-1,TRBJ2-5,TRBD1,-,TGCAGCGTCAGCAGACAGGGGAGAGAGACCCAGTACTTC,CSVSRQGRETQYF
17,TRBV4-2,TRBJ1-2,-,-,TGTGCCAGCAGCCAAGAGACAGCCGGGACGGGAGACTATGGCTACACCTTC,CASSQETAGTGDYGYTF
14,TRBV7-9,TRBJ2-3,-,-,TGTGCCAGCAGCTTAACCGGGAACACAGATACGCAGTATTTT,CASSLTGNTDTQYF
15,TRBV4-1,TRBJ1-2,TRBD1,-,TGCGCCAGCAGCCAACAACCTGACAGGGAGTATGGCTACACCTTC,CASSQQPDREYGYTF
14,TRBV9,TRBJ1-2,-,-,TGTGCCAGCAGCGCGGGGGACACTGAAGGTGGCTACACCTTC,CASSAGDTEGGYTF
12,TRBV25-1,TRBJ2-7,TRBD2,-,TGTGCCAGCCGGGGAGGGTCCTACGAGCAGTACTTC,CASRGGSYEQYF
13,TRBV7-2,TRBJ2-1,-,-,TGTGCCAGCAGCTTAGACTTATACAATGAGCAGTTCTTC,CASSLDLYNEQFF
13,TRBV5-1,TRBJ1-1,-,few,TGCGCCAGCAGAGAACAGCTCAACACTGAAGCTTTCTTT,CASREQLNTEAFF
17,TRBV4-1,TRBJ2-2,-,-,TGCGCCAGCAGCCAATCCCCCAGGGGTCGTACCACCGGGGAGCTGTTTTTT,CASSQSPRGRTTGELFF
17,TRBV21-1,TRBJ2-7,-,-,TGTGCCAGCAGCAAAGGTATAGGGGCAGGGCCCACCTACGAGCAGTACTTC,CASSKGIGAGPTYEQYF
16,TRBV19,TRBJ2-5,-,-,TGTGCCAGTAGTACCCCTAGGGGCGGGCGGCAAGAGACCCAGTACTTC,CASSTPRGGRQETQYF
14,TRBV27,TRBJ2-7,-,-,TGTGCCAGCAGTTTAGGCGGGACGGGCTACGAGCAGTACTTC,CASSLGGTGYEQYF
16,TRBV6-5,TRBJ1-2,-,-,TGTGCCAGCAGTTACTCGGGGTACGGGTCGTCATATGGCTACACCTTC,CASSYSGYGSSYGYTF
14,TRBV6-2/TRBV6-3,TRBJ2-7,TRBD1,-,TGTGCCAGCAGTCGACGGACAGGGTCCTACGAGCAGTACTTC,CASSRRTGSYEQYF
14,TRBV27,TRBJ2-7,-,-,TGTGCCAGCAGTTCGGACTCGGTCCCTGACGAGCAGTACTTC,CASSSDSVPDEQYF
17,TRBV5-5,TRBJ1-1,-,-,TGTGCCAGCAGCTTGGGGAGGTTGGGGACCCTTCCTCCTGATGCTTTCTTT,CASSLGRLGTLPPDAFF
15,TRBV18,TRBJ2-5,TRBD1,-,TGTGCCAGCTCCCCGCAAGCTAACAGGGGACAGACCCAGTACTTC,CASSPQANRGQTQYF
15,TRBV19,TRBJ2-1,-,-,TGTGCCACCCAAAACCGCGGACCGGGGTACAATGAGCAGTTCTTC,CATQNRGPGYNEQFF
13,TRBV29-1,TRBJ1-4,-,-,TGCAGCGCGGGGGTAGGGAGCGGTGAAAAACTGTTTTTT,CSAGVGSGEKLFF
11,TRBV19,TRBJ2-6,-,-,TGTGCCAGTAGTATGGTAGGCGTCCTGACTTTC,CASSMVGVLTF
17,TRBV11-2,TRBJ2-3,TRBD2,-,TGTGCCAGCAGCTTAGAGGTAGCGGGCCGATGGGAAGATACGCAGTATTTT,CASSLEVAGRWEDTQYF
18,TRBV7-8,TRBJ2-3,TRBD2,-,TGTGCCAGCAGCCCAAGGGGGACTAGCGGGGAGGGCGCAGATACGCAGTATTTT,CASSPRGTSGEGADTQYF
14,TRBV19,TRBJ1-5,TRBD1,-,TGTGCCAGTAGCCGGGACAGCCGCAATCAGCCCCAGCATTTT,CASSRDSRNQPQHF
15,TRBV6-5,TRBJ2-1,-,-,TGTGCCAGCAGCCCAGGGTCGAGCTCCTACAATGAGCAGTTCTTC,CASSPGSSSYNEQFF
14,TRBV5-1,TRBJ1-4,TRBD1,few,TGCGCCAGCAGCCTGACAGGGGAATATGAAAAACTGTTTTTT,CASSLTGEYEKLFF
15,TRBV10-2,TRBJ2-7,-,-,TGCGCCAGCAGTCACGACAGCTCCACTTCCTACGAGCAGTACTTC,CASSHDSSTSYEQYF
16,TRBV19,TRBJ2-1,TRBD2,-,TGTGCCAGTAGTATAGATCGTAGCGGGGGATACAATGAGCAGTTCTTC,CASSIDRSGGYNEQFF
16,TRBV7-8,TRBJ2-3,TRBD1,-,TGTGCCAGCAGCTTAGGGGGACAGGTCAGCACAGATACGCAGTATTTT,CASSLGGQVSTDTQYF
16,TRBV28,TRBJ2-3,-,-,TGTGCCAGCAGTTTTGGTACCTTGGGGGGCACAGATACGCAGTATTTT,CASSFGTLGGTDTQYF
12,TRBV29-1,TRBJ1-1,-,-,TGCAGCGTTTCTATTTCGGACACTGAAGCTTTCTTT,CSVSISDTEAFF
20,TRBV27,TRBJ1-5,-,-,TGTGCCAGCAGCGATCACGGGCCCCCTGGGGGAGGCAATAGCAATCAGCCCCAGCATTTT,CASSDHGPPGGGNSNQPQHF
13,TRBV7-7,TRBJ2-1,-,-,TGTGCTAGCAGCCGACTTTTAGGCAATGAGCAGTTCTTC,CASSRLLGNEQFF
15,TRBV27,TRBJ2-7,TRBD1,-,TGTGCCAGCAGTTTAAAGAGACAGGGGGCCCTCGAGCAGTACTTC,CASSLKRQGALEQYF
14,TRBV5-1,TRBJ2-5,-,-,TGCGCCAGCACGGTCAGAGGGATCCAAGAGACCCAGTACTTC,CASTVRGIQETQYF
13,TRBV12-3/TRBV12-4,TRBJ1-2,TRBD1,-,TGTGCCAGCAGCCCGACAGGGGGCTATGGCTACACCTTC,CASSPTGGYGYTF
15,TRBV11-2,TRBJ1-5,-,once,TGTGCCAGCAGCTTAGATAACCTGGCGGGGCAGCCCCAGCATTTT,CASSLDNLAGQPQHF
15,TRBV15,TRBJ1-2,-,-,TGTGCCACAAAGACCGATACCTCGGGATCTTATGGCTACACCTTC,CATKTDTSGSYGYTF
15,TRBV27,TRBJ2-3,-,-,TGTGCCAGCAGTTTGGGTTCCAGAAGCACAGATACGCAGTATTTT,CASSLGSRSTDTQYF
15,TRBV4-1,TRBJ1-1,TRBD1,-,TGCGCCAGCAGCCAAATGACAGGGAGGAACACTGAAGCTTTCTTT,CASSQMTGRNTEAFF
14,TRBV10-3,TRBJ1-2,-,-,TGTGCCACTACCCAGACCGAACCTCGGGATGGCTACACCTTC,CATTQTEPRDGYTF
12,TRBV7-9,TRBJ1-1,-,-,TGTGCCAGCAGCTTAGAACAGGTTGAAGCTTTCTTT,CASSLEQVEAFF
13,TRBV5-4,TRBJ2-7,-,-,TGTGCCAGCAGTACAGGCGGCGGGTACGAGCAGTACTTC,CASSTGGGYEQYF
19,TRBV6-6,TRBJ1-6,TRBD1,once,TGTGCCAGCAGTCTCCTAAAGGGACAGGGGACCAGGCCAAATTCACCCCTCCACTTT,CASSLLKGQGTRPNSPLHF
13,TRBV27,TRBJ1-6,-,few,TGTGCCAGCAGTGGGTTTTTGAATTCACCCCTCCACTTT,CASSGFLNSPLHF
15,TRBV10-3,TRBJ2-7,TRBD1,-,TGTGCCATCAGTGAGTCCGGGACAGGGTCTCTCGAGCAGTACTTC,CAISESGTGSLEQYF
18,TRBV23-1,TRBJ2-5,-,-,TGCGCCAGCAGTCACGGAGGGTCATCTTTCGTGCGCGAAGAGACCCAGTACTTC,CASSHGGSSFVREETQYF
15,TRBV4-1,TRBJ2-2,-,-,TGCGCCAGCAGCCATTTTCAGGGGGGGAACGGGGAGCTGTTTTTT,CASSHFQGGNGELFF